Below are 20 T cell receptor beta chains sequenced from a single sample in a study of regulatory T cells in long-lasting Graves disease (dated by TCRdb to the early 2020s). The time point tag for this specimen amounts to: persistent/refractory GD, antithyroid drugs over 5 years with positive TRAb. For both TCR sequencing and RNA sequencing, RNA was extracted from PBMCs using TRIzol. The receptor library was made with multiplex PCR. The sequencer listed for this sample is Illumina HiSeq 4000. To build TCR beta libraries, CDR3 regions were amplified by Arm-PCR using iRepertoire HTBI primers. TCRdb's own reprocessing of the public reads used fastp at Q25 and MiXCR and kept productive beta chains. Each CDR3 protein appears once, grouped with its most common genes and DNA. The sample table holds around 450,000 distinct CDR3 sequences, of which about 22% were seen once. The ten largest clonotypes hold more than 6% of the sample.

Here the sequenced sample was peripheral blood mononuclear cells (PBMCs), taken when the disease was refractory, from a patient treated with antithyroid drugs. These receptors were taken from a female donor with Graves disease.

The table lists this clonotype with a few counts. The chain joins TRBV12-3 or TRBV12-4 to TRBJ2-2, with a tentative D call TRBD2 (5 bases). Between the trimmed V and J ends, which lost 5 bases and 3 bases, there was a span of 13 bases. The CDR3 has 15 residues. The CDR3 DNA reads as TGTGCCAGCAGTCCCCCGGGGTACGACACCGGGGAGCTGTTTTTT. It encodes CASSPPGYDTGELFF.

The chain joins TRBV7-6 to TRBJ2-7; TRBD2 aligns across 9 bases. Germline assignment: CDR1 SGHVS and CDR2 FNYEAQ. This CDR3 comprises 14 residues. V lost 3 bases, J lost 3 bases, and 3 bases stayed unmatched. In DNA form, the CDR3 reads TGTGCCAGCAGCTTTAGCGGGAGTTACTACGAGCAGTACTTC. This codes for CASSFSGSYYEQYF.

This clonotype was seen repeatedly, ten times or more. CDR3 nucleotide sequence: TGTGCCAGCAGCCCCCGGGACAGGGAGGATTCACCCCTCCACTTT. This codes for CASSPRDREDSPLHF. The chain joins TRBV12-3 or TRBV12-4 to TRBJ1-6; 9 bases agree with TRBD1. The CDR3 is 15 amino acids. Germline trimming cut 6 bases from V and 8 bases from J; bases unmatched to any gene: 8.

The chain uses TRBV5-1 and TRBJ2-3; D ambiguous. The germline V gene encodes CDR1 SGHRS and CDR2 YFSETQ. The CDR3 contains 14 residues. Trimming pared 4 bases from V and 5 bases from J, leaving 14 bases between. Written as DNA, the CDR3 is TGCGCCAGCAGCCCCACCCAGAGTCGAGATACGCAGTATTTT. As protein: CASSPTQSRDTQYF.

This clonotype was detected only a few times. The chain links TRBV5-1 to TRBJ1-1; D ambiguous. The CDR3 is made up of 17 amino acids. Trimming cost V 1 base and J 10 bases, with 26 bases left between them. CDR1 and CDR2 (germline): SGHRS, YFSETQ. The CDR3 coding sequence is TGCGCCAGCAGCTTGTACAGCTCCATCGGGTTAGCTGTTGGAGCTTTCTTT. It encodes CASSLYSSIGLAVGAFF.

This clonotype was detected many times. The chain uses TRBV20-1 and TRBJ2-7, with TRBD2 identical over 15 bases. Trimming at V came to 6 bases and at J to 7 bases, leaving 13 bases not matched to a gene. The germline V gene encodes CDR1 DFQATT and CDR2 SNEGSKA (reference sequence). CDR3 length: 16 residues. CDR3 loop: CSATGTSGGSPTEQYF. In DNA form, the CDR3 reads TGCAGTGCGACCGGGACTAGCGGGGGGTCGCCCACAGAGCAGTACTTC.

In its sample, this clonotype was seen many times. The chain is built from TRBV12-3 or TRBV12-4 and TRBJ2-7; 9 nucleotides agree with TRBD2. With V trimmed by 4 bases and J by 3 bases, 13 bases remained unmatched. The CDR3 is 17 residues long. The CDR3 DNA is TGTGCCAGCAGTTCAACCCTTTCTACAGCGGGAGGCTACGAGCAGTACTTC. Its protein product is CASSSTLSTAGGYEQYF.

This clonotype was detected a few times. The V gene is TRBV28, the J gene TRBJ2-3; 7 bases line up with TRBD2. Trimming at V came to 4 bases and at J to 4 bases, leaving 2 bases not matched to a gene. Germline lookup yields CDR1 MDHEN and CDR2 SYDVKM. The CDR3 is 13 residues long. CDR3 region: CASSSGRADTQYF. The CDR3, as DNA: TGTGCCAGCAGTTCAGGGAGGGCAGATACGCAGTATTTT.

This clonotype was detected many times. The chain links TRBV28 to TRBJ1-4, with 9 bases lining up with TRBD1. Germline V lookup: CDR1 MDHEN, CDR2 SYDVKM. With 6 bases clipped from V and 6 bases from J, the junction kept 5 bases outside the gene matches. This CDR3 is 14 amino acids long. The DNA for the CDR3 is TGTGCCAGCAGGACAGGGGGAGGGGATGAAAAACTGTTTTTT. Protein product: CASRTGGGDEKLFF.

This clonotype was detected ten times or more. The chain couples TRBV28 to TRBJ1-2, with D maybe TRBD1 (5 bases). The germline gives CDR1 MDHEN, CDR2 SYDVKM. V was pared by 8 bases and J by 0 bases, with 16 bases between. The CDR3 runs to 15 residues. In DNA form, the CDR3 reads TGTGCCAGCGCCTCGGGGGTGGAAGCTAACTATGGCTACACCTTC. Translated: CASASGVEANYGYTF.

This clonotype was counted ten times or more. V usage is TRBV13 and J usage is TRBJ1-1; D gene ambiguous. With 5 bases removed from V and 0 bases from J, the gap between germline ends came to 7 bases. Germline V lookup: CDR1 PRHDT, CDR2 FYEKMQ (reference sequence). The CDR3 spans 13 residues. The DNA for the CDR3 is TGTGCCAGCAGCCGAACCTTGAACACTGAAGCTTTCTTT. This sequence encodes CASSRTLNTEAFF.

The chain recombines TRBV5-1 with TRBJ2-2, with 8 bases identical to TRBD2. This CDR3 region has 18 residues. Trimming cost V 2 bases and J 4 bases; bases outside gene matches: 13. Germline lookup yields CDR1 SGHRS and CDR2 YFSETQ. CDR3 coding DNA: TGCGCCAGCAGCTTTATTGCGGGAGGCGCTCGGGGCACCGGGGAGCTGTTTTTT. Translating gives CASSFIAGGARGTGELFF.

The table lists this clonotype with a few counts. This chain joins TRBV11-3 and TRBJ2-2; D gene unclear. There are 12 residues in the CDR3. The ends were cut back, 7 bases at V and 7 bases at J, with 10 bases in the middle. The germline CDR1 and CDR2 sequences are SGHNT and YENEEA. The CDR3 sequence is CASTPQDGELFF. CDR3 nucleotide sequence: TGTGCCAGCACCCCCCAAGACGGGGAGCTGTTTTTT.

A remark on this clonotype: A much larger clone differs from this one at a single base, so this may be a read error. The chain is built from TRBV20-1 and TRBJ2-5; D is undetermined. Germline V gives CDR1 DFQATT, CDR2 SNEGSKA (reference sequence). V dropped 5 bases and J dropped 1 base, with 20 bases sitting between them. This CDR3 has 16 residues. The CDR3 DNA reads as TGCAGTGCTGAAGGGCATCGGCAGAGGAGCCAAGAGACCCAGTACTTC. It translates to CSAEGHRQRSQETQYF.

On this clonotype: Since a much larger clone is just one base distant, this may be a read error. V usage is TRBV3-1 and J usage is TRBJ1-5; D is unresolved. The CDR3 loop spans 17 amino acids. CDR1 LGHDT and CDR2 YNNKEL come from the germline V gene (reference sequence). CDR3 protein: CAGSQDFRGLSNQPQHF. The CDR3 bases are TGTGCCGGCAGCCAAGATTTTCGGGGATTGAGCAATCAGCCCCAGCATTTT.

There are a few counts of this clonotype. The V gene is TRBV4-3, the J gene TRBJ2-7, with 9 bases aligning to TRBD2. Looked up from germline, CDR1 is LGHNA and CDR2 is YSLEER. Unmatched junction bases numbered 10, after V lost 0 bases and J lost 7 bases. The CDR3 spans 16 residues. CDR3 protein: CASSQDLETSGREQYF. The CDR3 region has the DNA TGCGCCAGCAGCCAAGATCTGGAGACTAGCGGAAGGGAGCAGTACTTC.

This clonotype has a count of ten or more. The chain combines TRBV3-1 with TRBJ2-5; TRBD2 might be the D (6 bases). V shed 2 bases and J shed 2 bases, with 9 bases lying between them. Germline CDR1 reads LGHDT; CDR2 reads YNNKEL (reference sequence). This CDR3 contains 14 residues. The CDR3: CASSQREWQETQYF. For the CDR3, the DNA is TGTGCCAGCAGCCAACGGGAGTGGCAAGAGACCCAGTACTTC.

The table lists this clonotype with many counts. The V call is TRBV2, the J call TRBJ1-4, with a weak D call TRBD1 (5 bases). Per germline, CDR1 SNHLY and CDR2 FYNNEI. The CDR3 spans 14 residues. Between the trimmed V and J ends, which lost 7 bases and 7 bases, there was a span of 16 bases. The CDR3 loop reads CASTGAVWSEKLFF. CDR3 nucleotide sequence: TGTGCCAGCACCGGGGCCGTTTGGAGTGAAAAACTGTTTTTT.

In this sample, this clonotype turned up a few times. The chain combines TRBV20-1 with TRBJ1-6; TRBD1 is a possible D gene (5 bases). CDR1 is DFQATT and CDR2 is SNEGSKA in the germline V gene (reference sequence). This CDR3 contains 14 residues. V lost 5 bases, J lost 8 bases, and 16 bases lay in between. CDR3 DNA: TGCAGTGCTCGACCCGGGACCACGGATTCACCCCTCCACTTT. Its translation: CSARPGTTDSPLHF.

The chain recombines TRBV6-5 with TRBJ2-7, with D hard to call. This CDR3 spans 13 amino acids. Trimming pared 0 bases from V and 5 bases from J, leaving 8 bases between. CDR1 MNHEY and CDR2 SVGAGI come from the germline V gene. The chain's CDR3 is CASSYSEPNEQYF. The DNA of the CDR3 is TGTGCCAGCAGTTACTCAGAACCGAACGAGCAGTACTTC.